One T cell receptor (beta chain) is described in this entry. These data are taken from a study of blood T cell repertoires in COVID-19. At the level of the study: T cells, B-cell-depleted T cells, or PBMCs provided the cDNA or gDNA that served as material.

The CDR3 has 14 amino acids. J lost 4 bases, V lost 6 bases, and 5 bases had no gene match. Germline V gives CDR1 SQVTM, CDR2 ANQGSEA. Some clones are missing from TCRdb's copy, which holds only in-frame ones; the method was immunoSEQ multiplex PCR. Counted here are about 220,000 clones, about four fifths occurring once; the ten biggest clones make up approximately 1.3%. All enrollees were roughly 18 to 95 years old and from approximately 25 US areas. Participants' reported clinical history set cohort assignment. This rearrangement joins TRBV29-1 to TRBJ2-5; TRBD2 matches 13 bases. The sequence was collected from a middle-aged woman with acute COVID-19. The sequencing input was PBMCs or T cells enriched from blood (not recorded which). CDR3 protein: CSVRTSGRGETQYF. In DNA form, the CDR3 reads TGCAGCGTGAGGACTAGCGGGAGAGGAGAGACCCAGTACTTC.